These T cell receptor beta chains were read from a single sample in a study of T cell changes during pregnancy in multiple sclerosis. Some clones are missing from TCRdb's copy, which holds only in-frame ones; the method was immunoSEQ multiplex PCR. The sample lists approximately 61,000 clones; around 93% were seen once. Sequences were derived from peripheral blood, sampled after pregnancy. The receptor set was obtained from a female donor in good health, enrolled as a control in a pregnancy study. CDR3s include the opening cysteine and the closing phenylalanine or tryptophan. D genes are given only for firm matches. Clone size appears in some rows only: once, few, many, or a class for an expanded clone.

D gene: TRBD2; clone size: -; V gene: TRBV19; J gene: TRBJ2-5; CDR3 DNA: TGTGCCAGTAGTCGCCAAGCGGGGGGCCTAGAGACCCAGTACTTC; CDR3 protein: CASSRQAGGLETQYF
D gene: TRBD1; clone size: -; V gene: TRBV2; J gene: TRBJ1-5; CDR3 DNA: TGTGCCAGCAGCACATTACCCGGGACAGGGGCTCTCAATCAGCCCCAGCATTTT; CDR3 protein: CASSTLPGTGALNQPQHF
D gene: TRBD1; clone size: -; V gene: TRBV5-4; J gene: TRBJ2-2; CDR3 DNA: TGTGCCAGCAGCAAGGGACAGCTTACCGGGGAGCTGTTTTTT; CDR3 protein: CASSKGQLTGELFF
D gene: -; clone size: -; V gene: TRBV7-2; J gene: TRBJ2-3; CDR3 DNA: TGTGCCAGCAGCGCGCCCCTCACAGATACGCAGTATTTT; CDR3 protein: CASSAPLTDTQYF
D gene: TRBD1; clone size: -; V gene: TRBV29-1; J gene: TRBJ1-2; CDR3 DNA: TGCAGCGCTGACACCGGGACAGGGGACCATTACTATGGCTACACCTTC; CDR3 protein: CSADTGTGDHYYGYTF
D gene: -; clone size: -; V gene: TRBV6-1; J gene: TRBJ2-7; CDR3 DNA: TGTGCCAGCAAGGGGGACATTGCCTACGAGCAGTACTTC; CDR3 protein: CASKGDIAYEQYF
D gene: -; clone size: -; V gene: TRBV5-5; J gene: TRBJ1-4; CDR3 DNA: TGTGCCAGCAGCTTGTCTAGAGCAACTAATGAAAAACTGTTTTTT; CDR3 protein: CASSLSRATNEKLFF
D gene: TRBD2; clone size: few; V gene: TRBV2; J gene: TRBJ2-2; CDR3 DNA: TGTGCCAGCAGAGGAGCGGGGGGGGTCACCGGGGAGCTGTTTTTT; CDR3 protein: CASRGAGGVTGELFF
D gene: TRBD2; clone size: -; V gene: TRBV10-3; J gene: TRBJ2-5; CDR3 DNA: TGTGCCATCAGGGGACTAGCGGGAGGGGAAGAGACCCAGTACTTC; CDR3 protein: CAIRGLAGGEETQYF
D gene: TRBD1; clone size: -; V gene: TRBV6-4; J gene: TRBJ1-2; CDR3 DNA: TGTGCCAGCACCCCTGTGGCAGGGGGCCCGGGCTACACCTTC; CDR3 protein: CASTPVAGGPGYTF
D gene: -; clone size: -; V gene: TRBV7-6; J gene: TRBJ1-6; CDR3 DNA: TGTGCCAGCAGCTTAGCGTTGGGGGGGAATTCACCCCTCCACTTT; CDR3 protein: CASSLALGGNSPLHF
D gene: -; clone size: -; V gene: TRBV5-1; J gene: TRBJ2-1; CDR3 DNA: TGCGCCAGCAGCTCGGGATTTTCAAATGAGCAGTTCTTC; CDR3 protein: CASSSGFSNEQFF
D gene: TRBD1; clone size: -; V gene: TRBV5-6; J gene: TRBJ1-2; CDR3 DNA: TGTGCCAGCAGCTTTGACAGGGGGCTAGGCTACACCTTC; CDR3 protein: CASSFDRGLGYTF
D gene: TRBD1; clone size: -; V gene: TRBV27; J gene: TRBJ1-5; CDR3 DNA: TGTGCCAGCAGCCTTCGGACAGGCCCCAATCAGCCCCAGCATTTT; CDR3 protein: CASSLRTGPNQPQHF
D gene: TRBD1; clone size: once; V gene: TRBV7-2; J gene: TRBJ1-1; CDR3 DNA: TGTGCCAGCAGCCTGCGGGACAGGGGGACTGAAGCTTTCTTT; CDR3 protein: CASSLRDRGTEAFF
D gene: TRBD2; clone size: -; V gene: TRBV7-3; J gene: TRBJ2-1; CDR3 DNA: TGTGCCAGCAGCCCGAGACTAGCGGGCAACAATGAGCAGTTCTTC; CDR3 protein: CASSPRLAGNNEQFF
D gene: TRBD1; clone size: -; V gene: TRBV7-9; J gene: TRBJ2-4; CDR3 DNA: TGTGCCAGCAGCCTCCGGGACAGTGGGGCCAAAAACATTCAGTACTTC; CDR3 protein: CASSLRDSGAKNIQYF
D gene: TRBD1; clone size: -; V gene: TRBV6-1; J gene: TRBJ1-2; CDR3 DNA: TGTGCCAGCAGGGACAGGGCGACTAACTATGGCTACACCTTC; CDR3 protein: CASRDRATNYGYTF
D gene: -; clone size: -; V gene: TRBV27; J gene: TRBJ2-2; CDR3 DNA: TGTGCCAGCAGCAGGCGCCTTGCGAACACCGGGGAGCTGTTTTTT; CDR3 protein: CASSRRLANTGELFF
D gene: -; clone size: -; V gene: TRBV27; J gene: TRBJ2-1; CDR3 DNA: TGTGCCAGCAGTACATTACAATTTTCCTACAATGAGCAGTTCTTC; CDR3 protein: CASSTLQFSYNEQFF
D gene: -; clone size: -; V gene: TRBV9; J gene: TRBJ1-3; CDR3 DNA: TGTGCCAGCAGCGCGGACAGAGGTTTCTCTGGAAACACCATATATTTT; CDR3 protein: CASSADRGFSGNTIYF
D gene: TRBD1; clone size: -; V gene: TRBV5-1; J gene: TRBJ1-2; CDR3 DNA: TGCGCCAGCACCCGAGACAGGGGGCTCGAGGGGAACTATGGCTACACCTTC; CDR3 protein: CASTRDRGLEGNYGYTF
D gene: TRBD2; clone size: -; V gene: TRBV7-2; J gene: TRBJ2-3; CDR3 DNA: TGTGCCAGCAGCTTAAGCGGGAGAGGGGTAACAGATACGCAGTATTTT; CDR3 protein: CASSLSGRGVTDTQYF
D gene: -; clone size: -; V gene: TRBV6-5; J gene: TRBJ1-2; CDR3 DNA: TGTGCCAGCAGTGGCGGACAGTTTCATGGCTACACCTTC; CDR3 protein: CASSGGQFHGYTF
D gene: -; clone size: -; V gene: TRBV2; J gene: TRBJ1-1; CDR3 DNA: TGTGCCAGCAGGGGAGGGAGGATGAACACTGAAGCTTTCTTT; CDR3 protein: CASRGGRMNTEAFF
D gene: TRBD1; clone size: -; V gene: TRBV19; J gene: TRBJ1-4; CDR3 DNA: TGTGCCAGTAGTATAGTATCTACCGGACAGGGACGGGAAAAACTGTTTTTT; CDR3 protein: CASSIVSTGQGREKLFF
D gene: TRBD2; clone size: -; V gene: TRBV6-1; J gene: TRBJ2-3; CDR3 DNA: TGTGCCAGCACTAGCGGGAGACCCACAGATACGCAGTATTTT; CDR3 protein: CASTSGRPTDTQYF
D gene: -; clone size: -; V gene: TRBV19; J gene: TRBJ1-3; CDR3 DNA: TGTGCCAGTAGAGGCGCTGGAGGAAAAAACACCATATATTTT; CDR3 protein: CASRGAGGKNTIYF
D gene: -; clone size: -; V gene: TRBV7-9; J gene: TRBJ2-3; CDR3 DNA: TGTGCCAGCAGCCCCGGACAGTACACAGATACGCAGTATTTT; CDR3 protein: CASSPGQYTDTQYF
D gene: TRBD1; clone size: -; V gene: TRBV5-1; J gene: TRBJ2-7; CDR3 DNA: TGCGCCAGCAGCTTGGCCGGGACAGGGGCCTACGAGCAGTACTTC; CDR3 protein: CASSLAGTGAYEQYF
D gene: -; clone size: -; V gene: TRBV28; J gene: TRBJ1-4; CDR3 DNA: TGTGCCAGCAGAATTAACGGGTACAGGGTATCTGGAGAAAAACTGTTTTTT; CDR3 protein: CASRINGYRVSGEKLFF
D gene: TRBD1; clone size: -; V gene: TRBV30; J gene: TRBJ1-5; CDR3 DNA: TGTGCCTGGGGGGACAGCTTCAATCAGCCCCAGCATTTT; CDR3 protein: CAWGDSFNQPQHF
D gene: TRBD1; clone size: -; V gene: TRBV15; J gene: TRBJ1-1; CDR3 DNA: TGTGCCACCAGCACTATTCCGGGACAGTACACTGAAGCTTTCTTT; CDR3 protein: CATSTIPGQYTEAFF
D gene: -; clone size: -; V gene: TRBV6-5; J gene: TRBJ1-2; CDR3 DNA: TGTGCCAGCAGCCCTAAACCTCGGGGGGAACGTGGCTACACCTTC; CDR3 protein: CASSPKPRGERGYTF
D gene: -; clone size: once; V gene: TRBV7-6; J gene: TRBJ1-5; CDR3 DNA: TGTGCCAGCAGCTCCCTAGGGGGGGGGATTAGCAATCAGCCCCAGCATTTT; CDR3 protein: CASSSLGGGISNQPQHF
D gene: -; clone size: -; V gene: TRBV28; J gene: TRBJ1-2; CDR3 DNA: TGTGCCAGCGTAAATGTAAGGGGCTACTATGGCTACACCTTC; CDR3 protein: CASVNVRGYYGYTF
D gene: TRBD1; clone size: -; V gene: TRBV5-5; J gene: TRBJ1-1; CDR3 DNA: TGTGCCAGCAGCTTGGGACAGGGTAGGGAGGCTTTCTTT; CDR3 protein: CASSLGQGREAFF
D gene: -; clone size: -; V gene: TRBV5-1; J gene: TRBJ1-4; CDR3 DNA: TGCGCCAGCAGCGGAGCGGGCTCTAATGAAAAACTGTTTTTT; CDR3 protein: CASSGAGSNEKLFF
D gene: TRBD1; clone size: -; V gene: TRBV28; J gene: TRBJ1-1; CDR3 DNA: TGTGCCAGCAGCTCCGTTCAGGGGGCAAGGAGCACTGAAGCTTTCTTT; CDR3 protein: CASSSVQGARSTEAFF
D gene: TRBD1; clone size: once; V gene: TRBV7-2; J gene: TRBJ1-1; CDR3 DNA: TGTGCCAGCAGCCCCGGGACAGGGAAAACTGAAGCTTTCTTT; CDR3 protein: CASSPGTGKTEAFF
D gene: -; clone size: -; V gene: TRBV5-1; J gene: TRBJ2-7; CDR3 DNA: TGCGCCAGCAGCATCACCGGACACCCCTACGAGCAGTACTTC; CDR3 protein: CASSITGHPYEQYF
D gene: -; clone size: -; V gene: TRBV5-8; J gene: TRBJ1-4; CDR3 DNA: TGTGCCAGCGGGAGTGGATTCACTAATGAAAAACTGTTTTTT; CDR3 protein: CASGSGFTNEKLFF
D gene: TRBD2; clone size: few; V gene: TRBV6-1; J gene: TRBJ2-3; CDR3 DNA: TGTGCCAGCAGTGAGACTAGCGGGGGGGCAGATACGCAGTATTTT; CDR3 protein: CASSETSGGADTQYF
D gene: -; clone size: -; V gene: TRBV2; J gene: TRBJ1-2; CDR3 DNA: TGTGCCAGCAGTGAAGAAATGGCCCTGCACTATGGCTACACCTTC; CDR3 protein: CASSEEMALHYGYTF
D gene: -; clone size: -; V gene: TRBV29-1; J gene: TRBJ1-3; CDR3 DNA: TGCGGTTGCTACAGGGATGGTGGAAACACCATATATTTT; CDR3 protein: CGCYRDGGNTIYF
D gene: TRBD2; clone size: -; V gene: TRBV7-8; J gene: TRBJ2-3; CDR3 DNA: TGTGCCAGCAGCTGGCCGGGACTAGGGGGCACAGATACGCAGTATTTT; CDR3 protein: CASSWPGLGGTDTQYF
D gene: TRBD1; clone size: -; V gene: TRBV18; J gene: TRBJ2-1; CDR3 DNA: TGTGCCAGCTCACCTCAAGACAGGGGGGCGCAGTTCTTC; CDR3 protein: CASSPQDRGAQFF
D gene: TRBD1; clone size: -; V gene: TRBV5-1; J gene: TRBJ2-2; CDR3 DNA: TGCGCCAGCAGCTTGGGCCGGACAGGGGAAACCACCGGGGAGCTGTTTTTT; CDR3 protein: CASSLGRTGETTGELFF
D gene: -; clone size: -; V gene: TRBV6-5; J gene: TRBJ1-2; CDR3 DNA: TGTGCCAGCAGCAGTTCCCTGCGGGGCTACACCTTC; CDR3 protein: CASSSSLRGYTF
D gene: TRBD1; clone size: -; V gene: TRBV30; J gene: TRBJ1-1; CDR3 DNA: TGTGCCTGGATAGGGGCAGGGGGCTGGAACACTGAAGCTTTCTTT; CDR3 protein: CAWIGAGGWNTEAFF
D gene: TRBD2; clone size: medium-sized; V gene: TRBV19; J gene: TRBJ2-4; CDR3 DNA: TGTGCCAGTAGTGGGACGGGACTAGGGGACATTCAGTACTTC; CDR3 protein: CASSGTGLGDIQYF
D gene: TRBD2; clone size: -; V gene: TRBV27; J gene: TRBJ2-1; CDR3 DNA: TGTGCCAGCAGTTTGTCCGGACTAGCGGGCGTCTCTCTCTCCTACAATGAGCAGTTCTTC; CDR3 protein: CASSLSGLAGVSLSYNEQFF
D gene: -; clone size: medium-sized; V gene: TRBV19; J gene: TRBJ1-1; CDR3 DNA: TGTGCCAGTAGTTGGGGGCGCGGGTACACTGAAGCTTTCTTT; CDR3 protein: CASSWGRGYTEAFF